Each of the 9 T cell receptor beta chains below was sequenced from the same sample in a study of shared clonotypes between healthy human individuals. Sequenced by immunoSEQ multiplex PCR; TCRdb stores in-frame clones only, minus some. The sample lists some 480,000 clones; around 80% were seen once. Sequences were obtained from PBMCs. Receptor source: a woman between 35 and 50 years old in good health. Some clones in this sample may be carry-over from other donors' samples.

This clone was picked up a small number of times. The rearrangement joins TRBV9 to TRBJ1-3; no clear D gene. CDR3 length: 14 amino acids. Germline CDR1 SGDLS, CDR2 YYNGEE. V was shortened by 5 bases and J by 0 bases, with 9 bases between the two germline ends. CDR3 region: CASSRWDSGNTIYF. The CDR3 DNA follows: TGTGCCAGCAGTCGTTGGGACTCTGGAAACACCATATATTTT.

The chain carries TRBV28 and TRBJ1-2; 9 positions agree with TRBD1. Per germline, CDR1 MDHEN and CDR2 SYDVKM. V lost 10 bases, J lost 5 bases, and 11 bases stayed unmatched. The CDR3 runs 14 residues. CDR3 loop: CAIELGQGGYGYTF. The CDR3 DNA reads as TGTGCCATCGAACTGGGACAGGGAGGGTATGGCTACACCTTC.

Of note for this clone: The same CDR3 can be traced to other DNA sequences in this sample. This chain uses TRBV15 with TRBJ1-3; TRBD1 matches at 9 bases. The trim removed 3 bases at V and 0 bases at J, leaving 3 bases unmatched. CDR1 is LNHNV and CDR2 is YYDKDF in the germline V gene (reference sequence). The CDR3 runs 16 residues. CDR3 sequence reads: CATSRDRGYSGNTIYF. The CDR3 DNA reads as TGTGCCACCAGCAGGGACAGGGGTTACTCTGGAAACACCATATATTTT.

CDR3 amino acids: CASSMYNEQFF. In DNA form, the CDR3 reads TGTGCCAGTAGTATGTACAATGAGCAGTTCTTC. V and J are TRBV19 and TRBJ2-1; D is ambiguous. The V end lost 3 bases, the J end lost 4 bases, and 1 base lay between the germline ends. The germline V gene has CDR1 LNHDA and CDR2 SQIVND (reference sequence). The CDR3 covers 11 residues.

The rearrangement joins TRBV6-6 to TRBJ2-1, with 7 bases aligning to TRBD2. This CDR3 is 15 amino acids long. Germline V gene sequence: CDR1 MNHNY, CDR2 SVGAGI (reference sequence). V lost 5 bases and J lost 6; bases outside the gene matches: 10. CDR3 in DNA: TGTGCCAGCAGTAGCCTAGCGGCCCCTTTCAATGAGCAGTTCTTC. Its translation: CASSSLAAPFNEQFF.

This chain connects TRBV10-1 to TRBJ2-7, with D possibly matching TRBD1 (6 bases). From germline, CDR1 is WNHNN and CDR2 SYGVQD (reference sequence). The V gene lost 0 bases and the J gene lost 6 bases, with 9 bases spanning the gap. There are 13 residues in the CDR3. The CDR3 nucleotides are TGCGCCAGCAGTGAGTCGACAGGAGGCGAGCAGTACTTC. This sequence encodes CASSESTGGEQYF.

There are a few counts of this clone. V usage is TRBV28 and J usage is TRBJ2-1; no clear D. Between the trimmed V and J ends, which lost 2 bases and 15 bases, there was a span of 14 bases. In germline, CDR1 is MDHEN, CDR2 SYDVKM. The CDR3 is 12 residues long. CDR3 bases: TGTGCCAGCAGTTTAACGCCAAAGCGCCCGTTCTTC. This codes for CASSLTPKRPFF.

This clone came up a few times. J is TRBJ1-1 and V is TRBV5-4, with no clear D. Germline V gives CDR1 SGHNT, CDR2 YYREEE (reference sequence). The CDR3 has 13 amino acids. The germline V and J ends were trimmed by 1 base and 8 bases, with 12 bases remaining between them. DNA for the CDR3: TGTGCCAGCAGCTTGTCGGCCTCGGGGGAAGCTTTCTTT. The encoded protein is CASSLSASGEAFF.

The V gene is TRBV7-8, the J gene TRBJ2-1; 9 bases are a match to TRBD2. This CDR3 is 16 amino acids long. V shed 1 base, J shed 5 bases, and the junction held 6 bases outside the gene matches. The germline V gene has CDR1 SGHVS and CDR2 FQNEAQ. CDR3 nucleotides: TGTGCCAGCAGCTTAGTGGGGGGACTAGCCCACAATGAGCAGTTCTTC. Protein sequence: CASSLVGGLAHNEQFF.